Each of the 4 T cell receptor beta chains below was sequenced from the same sample in a study of PD-L1 blockade in urothelial cancer. Time point of the sample: pretreatment peripheral blood. Sequencing used immunoSEQ multiplex PCR; TCRdb keeps in-frame clones, though not all of them. Of approximately 88,000 clones listed, around 83% are singletons. The sequenced sample was PBMCs, obtained around atezolizumab (anti-PD-L1) treatment. Every receptor here comes from a man between 60 and 75 years old with urothelial cancer.

This sequence joins TRBV7-8 and TRBJ2-5; 7 nucleotides match TRBD1. Germline CDR1 reads SGHVS; CDR2 reads FQNEAQ. The V and J ends lost 3 bases and 1 base, in that order; junction bases with no gene match: 8. This CDR3 region has 16 residues. CDR3 sequence reads: CASSFPQGQPQETQYF. The CDR3 DNA follows: TGTGCCAGCAGCTTTCCACAGGGACAGCCCCAAGAGACCCAGTACTTC.

The CDR3, as DNA: TGTGCCAGCAGCTCCCGGGACAGATCCTACGAGCAGTACTTC. Encoded protein: CASSSRDRSYEQYF. The rearrangement links TRBV7-2 to TRBJ2-7, with TRBD1 matching 7 bases. This CDR3 is 14 amino acids long. V lost 4 bases to trimming and J lost 1 base; unmatched junction nucleotides: 4. The V gene's germline CDR1 is SGHTA and CDR2 FQGNSA.

This rearrangement joins TRBV28 to TRBJ2-4, with 8 bases that match TRBD1. The CDR3 extends over 15 amino acids. V trimming: 6 bases; J trimming: 3 bases; junction bases outside the gene matches: 7. Germline CDR1 is MDHEN and CDR2 is SYDVKM. CDR3 amino acids: CASSATGAFKNIQYF. CDR3 DNA: TGTGCCAGCAGCGCGACAGGGGCCTTCAAAAACATTCAGTACTTC. Using reference TRBV28 and TRBJ2-4 for the parts outside the CDR3, the full variable domain is DVKVTQSSRYLVKRTGEKVFLECVQDMDHENMFWYRQDPGLGLRLIYFSYDVKMKEKGDIPEGYSVSREKKERFSLILESASTNQTSMYLCASSATGAFKNIQYFGAGTRLSVL.

This clone was seen just once. The chain combines TRBV28 with TRBJ1-1; 10 bases are a match to TRBD1. The V gene's germline CDR1 is MDHEN and CDR2 SYDVKM. V was clipped by 7 bases and J by 5 bases; unmatched bases: 13. CDR3 size: 16 residues. The DNA of the CDR3 is TGTGCCAGCACCCTCGTGGGACAGGGGCAGGGGACTGAAGCTTTCTTT. Its translation: CASTLVGQGQGTEAFF.